Here is one T cell receptor beta chain with its context. This entry comes from a study of blood T cell repertoires in COVID-19. The wider study: Some COVID-19 samples were acute and others convalescent; all came from the United States, Italy and Spain.

Authors' processing steps: Amplified reference gene primers provided the basis for estimating nucleated cell counts. The method was immunoSEQ multiplex PCR; TCRdb's version includes in-frame clones alone and lacks a portion of them. Clone size and the V and J calls come from that table; the DNA yielded D and trimming. The table lists 400,000 to 450,000 clones, more than 80% of them singletons. Trimming stripped 9 bases from V and 5 bases from J, with 16 bases between. This CDR3 has 13 amino acids. Germline CDR1 reads LGHDT; CDR2 reads YNNKEL (reference sequence). This receptor was taken from a woman aged 25 to 39 with active or convalescent COVID-19. Sequenced material: peripheral blood. The chain carries TRBV3-1 (or the pseudogene TRBV3-2) and TRBJ2-5, with D tentatively TRBD2 (6 bases). CDR3 protein: CASAGFSVETQYF. CDR3 DNA sequence: TGTGCCAGTGCGGGATTTAGTGTGGAGACCCAGTACTTC.